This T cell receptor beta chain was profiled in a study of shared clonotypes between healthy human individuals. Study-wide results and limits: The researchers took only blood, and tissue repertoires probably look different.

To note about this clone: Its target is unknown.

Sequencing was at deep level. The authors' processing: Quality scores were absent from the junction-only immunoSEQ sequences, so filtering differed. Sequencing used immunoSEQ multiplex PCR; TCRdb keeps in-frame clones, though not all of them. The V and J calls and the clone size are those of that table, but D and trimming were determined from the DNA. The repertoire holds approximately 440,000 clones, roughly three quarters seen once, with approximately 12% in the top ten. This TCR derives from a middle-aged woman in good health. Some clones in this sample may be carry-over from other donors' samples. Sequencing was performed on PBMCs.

The CDR3 nucleotides are TGTGCCAGCCGCTTACAGGGGAATTACGAGCAGTACTTC. This translates into CASRLQGNYEQYF. The chain carries TRBV6-1 and TRBJ2-7, with 7 bases aligning to TRBD1. The CDR3 covers 13 residues. The junction had 8 bases not matched to a gene; V was cut back by 8 bases and J by 4 bases. Germline CDR1 and CDR2: MNHNS and SASEGT.